Below, one T cell receptor beta chain is given with its context. Its binding antigen is unknown. No clone much larger than this one lies a single base away; base qualities are absent. The data were obtained in a study of blood T cell repertoires in COVID-19 (dated by TCRdb to 2020 to 2022). About the study as a whole: Samples covering the acute and convalescent phases of COVID-19 were provided by collaborators in the United States, Italy and Spain. The prospective study material was composed of cDNA or gDNA derived from T cells, B-cell-depleted T cells, or PBMCs. Sample metadata almost always included a de-identified subject ID, COVID-19 status, age in years and sex. The repertoires were released in a freely available public database meant as a resource for research on the immune response to SARS-CoV-2. Where HLA class I and class II types were available, the types were taken from metadata supplied by the sample provider, not from assay-based typing. The dataset comprised deeply sampled blood TCRbeta repertoires from subjects exposed to, actively infected with, or recovered from COVID-19. The samples were drawn from the first 160 participants of the ongoing ImmuneRACE study and from roughly 1,300 subjects provided by 6 global collaborators.

Collaborating institutions collected whole blood in K2EDTA tubes following their own protocols. Collaborator samples were shipped for TCRbeta analysis as frozen whole blood, isolated PBMCs, or DNA extracted from either sample type. TCRbeta CDR3 regions were amplified from genomic DNA using the immunoSEQ Assay, a bias-controlled multiplex PCR. The published analysis was carried out like this. Within the assay, amplification of reference gene primers was used to estimate how many nucleated cells each sample contained. Sequence reads were collapsed and filtered to measure the absolute abundance of every unique TCRbeta CDR3 rearrangement. For each sample, productive Simpson clonality was calculated by taking the square root of Simpson's diversity index across productive rearrangements. TCRdb limited this immuneACCESS table to in-frame rearrangements with V and J called. A share of clones is missing; checked studies link under half to unresolved V genes, and the rest is unexplained. D and trimming come from the DNA, and the V and J calls and clone size come from that table. Across this sample there are a few hundred thousand clones, with around 87% seen only once. The biggest ten clones account for 3% to 3.5% of the sample.

What the work shows at the level of the full study, not this receptor alone: The amount of clinical and demographic metadata varied by source and participant and was provided uncurated.

V is trimmed back by 4 bases and J by 6 bases, and the junction contains 8 bases that no gene match accounts for. CDR1 and CDR2 were assigned from the germline V gene (reference sequence) as SEHNR and FQNEAQ. Measured from the cysteine to the phenylalanine, the CDR3 is 14 residues long. The only DNA kept is the CDR3, 42 bases in frame from the first base. The receptor was derived from a man between 60 and 75 years old with acute or convalescent COVID-19. The V gene is TRBV7-9 and the J gene is TRBJ1-1; 7 bases in the junction line up with TRBD1. The source material was peripheral blood. CDR3 region: CASSSRTGVAEAFF. The DNA sequence is TGTGCCAGCAGCTCTCGGACAGGTGTCGCTGAAGCTTTCTTT.